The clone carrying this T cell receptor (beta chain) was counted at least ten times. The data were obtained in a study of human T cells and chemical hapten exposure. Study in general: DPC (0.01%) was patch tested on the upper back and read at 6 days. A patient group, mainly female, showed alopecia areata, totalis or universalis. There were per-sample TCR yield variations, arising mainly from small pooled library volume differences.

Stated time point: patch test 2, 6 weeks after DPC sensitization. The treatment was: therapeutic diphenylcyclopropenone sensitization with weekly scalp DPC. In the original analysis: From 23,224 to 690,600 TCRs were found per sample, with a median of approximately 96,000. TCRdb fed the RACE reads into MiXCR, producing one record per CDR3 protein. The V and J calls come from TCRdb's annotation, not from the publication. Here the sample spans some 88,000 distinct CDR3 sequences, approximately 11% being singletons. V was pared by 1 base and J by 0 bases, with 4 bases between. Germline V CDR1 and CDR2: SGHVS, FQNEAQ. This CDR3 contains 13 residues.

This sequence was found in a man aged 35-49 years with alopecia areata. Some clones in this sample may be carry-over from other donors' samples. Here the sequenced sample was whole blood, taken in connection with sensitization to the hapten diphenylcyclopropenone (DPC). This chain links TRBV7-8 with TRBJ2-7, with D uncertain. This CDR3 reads CASSLGLSYEQYV. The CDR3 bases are TGTGCCAGCAGCTTAGGCCTCTCCTACGAGCAGTACGTC.